This T cell receptor beta chain was recovered during a study of cytomegalovirus exposure and HLA in healthy donors. From germline, CDR1 is LGHNA and CDR2 YNFKEQ. V was cut by 6 bases and J by 1 base, with 12 bases left in between. The CDR3 extends over 14 amino acids. Of note for this clone: Its antigen is unidentified.

Study-wide points: The study designated over 150 TCR beta chains cytomegalovirus-associated. Most TCR sequences showed up rarely, but some public TCRs showed up in many donors.

TCRdb's copy holds only in-frame clones and misses some; the assay was immunoSEQ multiplex PCR. The sample records 40,000 to 60,000 clones, approximately 93% being singletons. The specimen was PBMCs. The clonotype originates from a woman aged 18-29 years in good health and CMV-seropositive. V usage is TRBV4-2 and J usage is TRBJ1-1; unclear D gene. The CDR3 spells CASSYGVENTEAFF. DNA for the CDR3: TGTGCCAGCAGTTACGGAGTCGAGAACACTGAAGCTTTCTTT.